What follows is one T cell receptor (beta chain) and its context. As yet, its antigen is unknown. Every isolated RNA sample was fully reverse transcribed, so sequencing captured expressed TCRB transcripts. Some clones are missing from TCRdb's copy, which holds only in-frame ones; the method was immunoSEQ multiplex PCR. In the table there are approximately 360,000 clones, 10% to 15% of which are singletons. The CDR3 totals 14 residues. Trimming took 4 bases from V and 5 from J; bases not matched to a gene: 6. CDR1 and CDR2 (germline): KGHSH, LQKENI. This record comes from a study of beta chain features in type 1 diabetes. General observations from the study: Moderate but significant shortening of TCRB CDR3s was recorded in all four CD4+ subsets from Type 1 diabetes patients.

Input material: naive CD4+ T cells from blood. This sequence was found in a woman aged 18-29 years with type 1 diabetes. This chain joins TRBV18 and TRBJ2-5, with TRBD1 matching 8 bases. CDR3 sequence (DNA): TGTGCCAGCTCACAGGGACAGGCAAGGGAGACCCAGTACTTC. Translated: CASSQGQARETQYF.